The present entry profiles one TCR beta chain with its context. Its antigen remains unidentified. Only in-frame clones appear in the TCRdb table, and some are missing; sequencing was by immunoSEQ multiplex PCR. The repertoire holds approximately 97,000 clones, with 85% to 95% as singletons. With V trimmed by 4 bases and J by 1 base, 9 bases remained unmatched. CDR3 length: 16 amino acids. The V gene's germline CDR1 is MDHEN and CDR2 SYDVKM. This specimen belongs to a study of graft-versus-host responses after intestinal transplantation. Study overall: Each recipient received a multivisceral, liver-intestinal, or isolated intestinal graft.

The chain uses TRBV28 and TRBJ1-1; 7 bases align to TRBD1. The sample was unstimulated CD8+ T cells sorted from spleen or lymph node cells, taken before transplant. This sequence originates from a human donor who was the organ donor for an intestinal transplant. This CDR3 is CASSSDWTGENTEAFF. The CDR3 bases are TGTGCCAGCAGTTCTGACTGGACAGGAGAGAACACTGAAGCTTTCTTT.